Listed below are T cell receptor beta chains from one sample, sequenced in a study of T cells after yellow fever vaccination. TCRdb used MiXCR to reprocess the 5' RACE reads, holding one entry per CDR3 protein. Of about 310,000 distinct CDR3 sequences listed, around 3.6% are singletons. This material consisted of PBMCs, taken on the day of the yellow fever booster vaccination. All receptors derive from a man aged 18 to 29 who received the YFV17D yellow fever vaccine. Both conserved end residues are part of each CDR3. D genes are given only for firm matches. Rows give clone size only sometimes, using once, few, many, or a class for an expanded clone.

.	TRBV20-1	few	TRBJ2-5	12	TGCAGTGCCCCCGACTCGGGGGAGACCCAGTACTTC	CSAPDSGETQYF
.	TRBV4-2	.	TRBJ2-1	12	TGTGCCAGCAGCCAAGAAACAAATGAGCAGTTCTTC	CASSQETNEQFF
.	TRBV5-1	.	TRBJ1-6	14	TGCGCCAGCAGCGCCGTAGACGCGAATTCACCCCTCCACTTT	CASSAVDANSPLHF
TRBD1	TRBV28	.	TRBJ1-1	19	TGTGCCAGCAGTTTATGGGGTCAACGACAGGGGCCCGCGGACACTGAAGCTTTCTTT	CASSLWGQRQGPADTEAFF
TRBD2	TRBV7-2	.	TRBJ2-7	13	TGTGCCAGCAGCTGGGAGGGATCCTACGAGCAGTACTTC	CASSWEGSYEQYF
.	TRBV16	.	TRBJ1-2	15	TGTGCCAGCAGCCAATCTGGGGGACTTACTAATGGCTACACCTTC	CASSQSGGLTNGYTF
.	TRBV7-8	many	TRBJ2-3	13	TGTGCCAGCAGCTTAGACCGACCAAATACGCAGTATTTT	CASSLDRPNTQYF
.	TRBV4-3	.	TRBJ1-4	13	TGCGCCAGCAGCCAGGACGTGACTGAAAAACTGTTTTTT	CASSQDVTEKLFF
.	TRBV7-8	many	TRBJ1-1	16	TGTGCCAGCAGCTTAGCAGGGGTTGGGCTAAACACTGAAGCTTTCTTT	CASSLAGVGLNTEAFF
TRBD1	TRBV6-6	.	TRBJ1-5	16	TGTGCCAGCAGTTACCTCCGGGACAGGCGGGATCAGCCCCAGCATTTT	CASSYLRDRRDQPQHF
.	TRBV10-3	few	TRBJ1-2	13	TGTGCCATCAGTGATGAACAGAACTATGGCTACACCTTC	CAISDEQNYGYTF
TRBD1	TRBV5-1	.	TRBJ1-1	13	TGCGCCAGCAGTTTCGAGGGACAGACTGAAGCTTTCTTT	CASSFEGQTEAFF
TRBD2	TRBV7-2	many	TRBJ2-7	15	TGTGCCAGCAGTAAAACGGGACTAGCCTCCGGCGAGCAGTACTTC	CASSKTGLASGEQYF
TRBD1	TRBV6-5	many	TRBJ1-5	15	TGTGCCAGCAGCCCGGGACAGGGGTTATATCAGCCCCAGCATTTT	CASSPGQGLYQPQHF
TRBD2	TRBV12-3/TRBV12-4	few	TRBJ2-1	16	TGTGCCAGCAGTCAAGGGCGGCTAGCGGGGGCCAATGAGCAGTTCTTC	CASSQGRLAGANEQFF
.	TRBV7-2	few	TRBJ2-3	12	TGTGCCAGCAGCCCAGGGACGAGCAGAAAGTATTTT	CASSPGTSRKYF
.	TRBV29-1	.	TRBJ1-5	12	TGCAGCGTTGGCGGGATCAATCAGCCCCAGCATTTT	CSVGGINQPQHF
.	TRBV5-4	many	TRBJ2-3	15	TGTGCCAGCAGCTTTCTAGAAAGACGCACAGATACGCAGTATTTT	CASSFLERRTDTQYF
.	TRBV5-1	.	TRBJ2-1	13	TGCGCCAGCGGCCGTCAGGGACACAATGAGCAGTTCTTC	CASGRQGHNEQFF
.	TRBV6-1	many	TRBJ1-2	16	TGTGCCAGCAGTCGAAGTGGGCAGGGGACTAACTATGGCTACACCTTC	CASSRSGQGTNYGYTF
TRBD1	TRBV24-1	few	TRBJ2-3	16	TGTGCCACCAGTGATTTGACCGACAGGGCAGCCGATACGCAGTATTTT	CATSDLTDRAADTQYF
.	TRBV4-3	many	TRBJ2-3	13	TGCGCCAGCAGCCACATACCAGAAGATACGCAGTATTTT	CASSHIPEDTQYF
.	TRBV12-3/TRBV12-4	many	TRBJ2-1	12	TGTGCCAGCACCTTAAGGGGCACAGAGCAGTTCTTC	CASTLRGTEQFF
TRBD1	TRBV29-1	many	TRBJ2-1	15	TGCAGCGTTGTTGGGAGACAGGGAACCTACAATGAGCAGTTCTTC	CSVVGRQGTYNEQFF
TRBD2	TRBV5-1	many	TRBJ2-1	15	TGCGCCAGCAGCTTGATCGGGGGGGAGCGCAATGAGCAGTTCTTC	CASSLIGGERNEQFF
.	TRBV5-1	.	TRBJ2-5	16	TGCGCCAGCAGCTTGGGTGTTCGAAAAACCCAAGAGACCCAGTACTTC	CASSLGVRKTQETQYF
.	TRBV7-2	few	TRBJ1-1	15	TGTGCCAGCAGCAGAACCCCATTACCGAACACTGAAGCTTTCTTT	CASSRTPLPNTEAFF
TRBD1	TRBV19	few	TRBJ1-5	15	TGTGCCAGTAACCAAGGGGGCCCCTACAATCAGCCCCAGCATTTT	CASNQGGPYNQPQHF
.	TRBV7-2	many	TRBJ2-7	13	TGTGCCAGCAGCGCACGGCGGGGCGGTGAGCAGTACTTC	CASSARRGGEQYF
.	TRBV7-3	many	TRBJ2-1	13	TGTGCCAGCAGCACCCGGACCGAGGATGAGCAGTTCTTC	CASSTRTEDEQFF
TRBD1	TRBV3-1	few	TRBJ2-1	21	TGTGCCAGCAGCCGCACTGGGTGGGACAGGGGTAAGATTGGGGCCTACAATGAGCAGTTCTTC	CASSRTGWDRGKIGAYNEQFF
.	TRBV9	many	TRBJ2-5	15	TGTGCCAGCAGCCCGGGACTCCAGTACCAAGAGACCCAGTACTTC	CASSPGLQYQETQYF
TRBD2	TRBV12-3/TRBV12-4	many	TRBJ2-1	15	TGTGCCAGCAGCCAGACTAGCGGGTGGGACAATGAGCAGTTCTTC	CASSQTSGWDNEQFF
TRBD1	TRBV7-2	many	TRBJ2-4	16	TGTGCCAGCAGCCTGAGACAGGGGTTTTCCAAAAACATTCAGTACTTC	CASSLRQGFSKNIQYF
.	TRBV7-9	many	TRBJ2-1	18	TGTGCCAGCAGCTTGAATTTTCGGGGGCCGAGCTCCTACAATGAGCAGTTCTTC	CASSLNFRGPSSYNEQFF
TRBD2	TRBV7-9	.	TRBJ2-5	17	TGTGCCAGCAGCTCGACTAGCGGGGAAAAAGGGGGAGAGACCCAGTACTTC	CASSSTSGEKGGETQYF
.	TRBV5-1	.	TRBJ1-1	14	TGCGCCAGCACCTTGGACACCCTGAACACTGAAGCTTTCTTT	CASTLDTLNTEAFF
TRBD1	TRBV29-1	many	TRBJ1-1	10	TGCAGCGTTGGGGACAGTCCCGCTTTCTTT	CSVGDSPAFF
.	TRBV7-2	.	TRBJ2-1	17	TGTGCCAGCAGCTTCTGGGCACTTCGGGGTCTGAACAATGAGCAGTTCTTC	CASSFWALRGLNNEQFF